This TCR beta chain derives from a study of molecular identifiers for immune sequencing clone quantification. This clonotype showed up many times. Its antigen is not known. This CDR3 contains 17 residues. V trimming: 4 bases; J trimming: 6 bases; junction bases outside the gene matches: 7. In germline, CDR1 is MDHEN, CDR2 SYDVKM. Methods described previously were used for bulk TCR libraries, and listed TCR primers were applied. One entry per CDR3 protein, called by TCRdb with MiXCR from the PCR reads. The table has 550,000 to 750,000 distinct CDR3 sequences, just under 20% seen once; the top ten hold around 0.86%. Naive CD8 libraries came from about 19,000 to 1,100,000 sorted cells with 10%, 30% or 50% RNA. Sorting selected naive CD8 T cells with a CD8+CD4-CCR7+CD45RA+ phenotype. Points from the study as a whole: Highly expanded clone sizes could be underestimated by identical TCR molecules that share a barcode.

The chain couples TRBV28 to TRBJ2-3, with 16 bases identical to TRBD2. The TCR originated in a human donor in good health. Some libraries in this study had Jurkat cell RNA spiked in. The sequenced sample consisted of naive CD8+ T cells from blood, with Jurkat cell RNA spiked in. The subset is: FACS-sorted CD8+CD4-CCR7+CD45RA+ naive T cells. The CDR3 region is CASSSRGGLAGGDTQYF. The CDR3 DNA reads as TGTGCCAGCAGTTCCAGGGGGGGACTAGCGGGAGGGGATACGCAGTATTTT.